This T cell receptor beta chain was observed in a study of cytomegalovirus exposure and HLA in healthy donors. With respect to this clone: Its specificity is unknown.

The PCR contained 60 Vbeta and 13 Jbeta primers. TCRdb's copy holds only in-frame clones and misses some; the assay was immunoSEQ multiplex PCR. The table has around 99,000 clones, about 80% seen once. General observations from the study: Overall, around 160 TCR beta chains were annotated as cytomegalovirus-associated. The majority of TCR sequences were rare, yet some public TCRs appeared in many donors. Prior analysis indicated that the majority of TCR beta V segments exhibited productivity approximately 90% or approximately 30% of the time.

Trimming at V came to 6 bases and at J to 7 bases, leaving 5 bases not matched to a gene. The CDR3 is 15 amino acids. Germline CDR1 is MNHNS and CDR2 is SASEGT. The clonotype was recovered from a woman aged 45 to 65 in good health and CMV-seropositive. The V and J genes are TRBV6-1 and TRBJ2-1, with 14 positions matching TRBD2. The sequenced material came from PBMCs. CDR3 nucleotide sequence: TGTGCCAGCAGACGGACTAGCGGGAGGTCAAATGAGCAGTTCTTC. Translating it yields CASRRTSGRSNEQFF.